These 27 T cell receptor beta chains came from one sample sequenced in a study of shared clonotypes between healthy human individuals. Clones were read by immunoSEQ multiplex PCR, and TCRdb kept only the in-frame ones, dropping some. Among around 1.1 million clones, approximately 80% were seen once, and the ten largest hold approximately 0.9%. Sequenced input: memory CD4+ T cells from PBMCs. Regarding subset: CD45RA-negative fraction. These receptor sequences come from a man between 18 and 29 years old in good health. Some clones in this sample may be carry-over from other donors' samples.

This clone was counted a single time. V and J are TRBV5-6 and TRBJ2-5, with D possibly being TRBD1 (6 bases). The CDR3 contains 16 residues. Germline V gene sequence: CDR1 SGHDT, CDR2 YYEEEE. Trimming removed 0 bases at V and 1 base at J, with 13 bases between. The CDR3 is CASSLARGPTQETQYF. Here the CDR3 DNA reads TGTGCCAGCAGCTTGGCCAGGGGCCCGACCCAAGAGACCCAGTACTTC.

V usage is TRBV18 and J usage is TRBJ1-4; 8 bases map to TRBD1. The J segment lost 5 bases and the V segment lost 5 bases, leaving 4 bases of the junction unmatched. Looked up from germline, CDR1 is KGHSH and CDR2 is LQKENI. The CDR3 contains 14 residues. The CDR3 DNA follows: TGTGCCAGCTCAGACAGGGGTCCAAATGAAAAACTGTTTTTT. As protein: CASSDRGPNEKLFF. Filled out from reference TRBV18 and TRBJ1-4, the complete variable domain reads NAGVMQNPRHLVRRRGQEARLRCSPMKGHSHVYWYRQLPEEGLKFMVYLQKENIIDESGMPKERFSAEFPKEGPSILRIQQVVRGDSAAYFCASSDRGPNEKLFFGSGTQLSVL.

V and J are TRBV7-7 and TRBJ2-5; TRBD2 might be the D (6 bases). The ends were cut back, 5 bases at V and 5 bases at J, with 18 bases in the middle. Germline CDR1 SSHAT, CDR2 FNYEAQ (reference sequence). The CDR3 spans 15 residues. The CDR3, as DNA: TGTGCCAGCAGCCCGCAACCTACGGGAGAGGAGACCCAGTACTTC. Encoded protein: CASSPQPTGEETQYF. The whole variable domain, remainder taken from reference TRBV7-7 and TRBJ2-5, is GAGVSQSPRYKVTKRGQDVTLRCDPISSHATLYWYQQALGQGPEFLTYFNYEAQPDKSGLPSDRFSAERPEGSISTLTIQRTEQRDSAMYRCASSPQPTGEETQYFGPGTRLLVL.

This clone has just one count. The J gene is TRBJ1-2, the V gene TRBV7-2; unclear D gene. The CDR3 has 13 amino acids. Germline lookup yields CDR1 SGHTA and CDR2 FQGNSA. The V and J ends lost 6 bases and 8 bases respectively, with 16 bases between them. For the CDR3, the DNA is TGTGCCAGCAGTCTCTCTCAGATCGGGGGCTACACCTTC. Its translation is CASSLSQIGGYTF.

The CDR3 DNA is TGTGCCAGCAGCCCAAAAGGTCGGAGGCCCCAGCATTTT. As protein: CASSPKGRRPQHF. The gene calls are TRBV28 and TRBJ1-5; the D is unclear. Trimming shortened V by 6 bases and J by 9 bases, and 15 bases separated the two germline ends. Germline V CDR1 and CDR2: MDHEN, SYDVKM. This CDR3 is 13 amino acids long.

The chain couples TRBV18 to TRBJ2-5; D is unresolved. V gave up 0 bases and J gave up 5 bases, with 13 bases separating them. Per germline, CDR1 KGHSH and CDR2 LQKENI. The CDR3 spans 15 residues. The CDR3 reads CASSPPAQVYETQYF. The CDR3 DNA reads TGTGCCAGCTCACCACCGGCCCAGGTCTACGAGACCCAGTACTTC.

V usage is TRBV7-9 and J usage is TRBJ1-2, with D unclear. This CDR3 is 12 amino acids long. The germline gives CDR1 SEHNR, CDR2 FQNEAQ (reference sequence). V shed 3 bases and J shed 5 bases, with 7 bases lying between them. The CDR3 sequence is CASSFGEYGYTF. The CDR3 DNA sequence: TGTGCCAGCAGCTTTGGGGAGTATGGCTACACCTTC.

Comment on this clone: This sample includes further DNA sequences coding for the same CDR3. V and J are TRBV2 and TRBJ2-1; 7 positions agree with TRBD2. Per the germline V gene, CDR1 is SNHLY and CDR2 is FYNNEI. There are 14 residues in the CDR3. Losses at the gene ends were 4 bases for V and 4 bases for J; bases not matched to a gene: 4. The CDR3 sequence is CASSVLADYNEQFF. The CDR3 DNA sequence: TGTGCCAGCAGTGTCCTAGCGGATTACAATGAGCAGTTCTTC.

With respect to this clone: This may come from a read error, since a much larger clone is one base off. The sample carries other DNA sequences with the same CDR3. The chain links TRBV30 to TRBJ1-1; D gene unclear. The germline V gene encodes CDR1 GTSNPN and CDR2 SVGIG (reference sequence). The CDR3 runs 14 residues. CDR3 sequence reads: CAWSSGDRGTEAFF. CDR3 nucleotide sequence: TGTGCCTGGAGTTCGGGAGACCGGGGTACTGAGGCTTTCTTT.

This clone came up a few times. The V and J genes are TRBV10-1 and TRBJ2-4, with a tentative D call TRBD2 (6 bases). This CDR3 is 12 amino acids long. Germline CDR1 and CDR2: WNHNN and SYGVQD (reference sequence). The germline V and J ends were trimmed by 9 bases and 0 bases, with 6 bases remaining between them. CDR3 amino acids: CASSGAKNIQYF. The CDR3 bases are TGCGCCAGTAGCGGAGCCAAAAACATTCAGTACTTC.

A few counts support this clone. CDR3 residues: CASRAGKEKLFF. CDR3 in DNA: TGTGCCAGCAGAGCAGGGAAAGAAAAACTGTTTTTT. V gene TRBV28 combines with J gene TRBJ1-4, with D possibly matching TRBD1 (5 bases). The CDR3 totals 12 residues. V lost 6 bases and J lost 8, with 10 bases in between. The germline CDR1 and CDR2 sequences are MDHEN and SYDVKM.

This chain links TRBV5-8 with TRBJ1-5; D is undetermined. The V gene's germline CDR1 is SGHTS and CDR2 YDEGEE. The length of the CDR3 is 15 residues. Trimming shortened V by 4 bases and J by 0 bases, and 11 bases separated the two germline ends. The CDR3 DNA is TGTGCCAGCAGCAACGGACGGTATAGCAATCAGCCCCAGCATTTT. It encodes CASSNGRYSNQPQHF.

The rearrangement uses TRBV5-4 and TRBJ1-4; TRBD1 aligns across 7 bases. V dropped 5 bases and J dropped 7; count of bases not matched to a gene: 5. This CDR3 has 13 residues. Germline-derived CDR1 and CDR2 are SGHNT and YYREEE (reference sequence). The chain's CDR3 is CASSSQGGEKLFF. CDR3 in DNA: TGTGCCAGCAGTTCCCAGGGGGGTGAAAAACTGTTTTTT.

The chain is built from TRBV5-1 and TRBJ2-7, with a possible D match to TRBD1 (5 bases). V was pared by 2 bases and J by 1 base, with 10 bases between. CDR3 length: 14 amino acids. The germline CDR1 and CDR2 sequences are SGHRS and YFSETQ. CDR3 nucleotide sequence: TGCGCCAGCAGCTTCAACGCAGGGTCCTACGAGCAGTACTTC. It translates to CASSFNAGSYEQYF.

The chain couples TRBV5-8 to TRBJ2-7; 7 positions match TRBD2. The CDR3 runs 13 residues. The V gene's germline CDR1 is SGHTS and CDR2 YDEGEE. V dropped 0 bases and J dropped 5; count of bases not matched to a gene: 2. The DNA of the CDR3 is TGTGCCAGCAGCTTGGGACTAGCCAACGAGCAGTACTTC. Residues: CASSLGLANEQYF.

With respect to this clone: This likely came from a read error, as a far larger clone is one base away. The V call is TRBV18, the J call TRBJ1-5, with a weak D call TRBD1 (6 bases). The CDR3 spans 14 residues. V gave up 3 bases and J gave up 3 bases, with 9 bases separating them. The germline gives CDR1 KGHSH, CDR2 LQKENI. CDR3 in DNA: TGTGCCAGCTCACCTGACAGGATCAATCAGCCCCAGCATTTT. Translated: CASSPDRINQPQHF.

The rearrangement links TRBV5-1 to TRBJ2-3; weak D call: TRBD1 (5 bases). Germline lookup yields CDR1 SGHRS and CDR2 YFSETQ. The CDR3 consists of 14 residues. Trimming removed 4 bases from V and 5 bases from J, with 14 bases in between. Written as DNA, the CDR3 is TGCGCCAGCAGCGGTCAGGGCCATGGAGATACGCAGTATTTT. Its protein is CASSGQGHGDTQYF. Filled out from reference TRBV5-1 and TRBJ2-3, the complete variable domain reads KAGVTQTPRYLIKTRGQQVTLSCSPISGHRSVSWYQQTPGQGLQFLFEYFSETQRNKGNFPGRFSGRQFSNSRSEMNVSTLELGDSALYLCASSGQGHGDTQYFGPGTRLTVL.

Concerning this clone: This clone may be a read error of a much larger clone one base away. Within the sample, other DNA sequences also encode this same CDR3. V and J are TRBV5-6 and TRBJ2-3; no reliable D call. The CDR3 runs to 12 residues. The germline V gene has CDR1 SGHDT and CDR2 YYEEEE. V shed 4 bases and J shed 0 bases, with 3 bases lying between them. For the CDR3, the DNA is TGTGCCAGCAGCCCTAGCACAGATACGCAGTATTTT. Amino acid sequence: CASSPSTDTQYF.

The V call is TRBV15, the J call TRBJ1-1, with D perhaps matching TRBD1 (6 bases). The ends were cut back, 3 bases at V and 10 bases at J, with 12 bases in the middle. CDR3 length: 12 amino acids. Germline assignment: CDR1 LNHNV and CDR2 YYDKDF (reference sequence). This CDR3 is CATSRAEGVAFF. The DNA of the CDR3 is TGTGCCACCAGCAGGGCAGAGGGGGTAGCTTTCTTT. The variable domain in full, completed from reference TRBV15 and TRBJ1-1, reads DAMVIQNPRYQVTQFGKPVTLSCSQTLNHNVMYWYQQKSSQAPKLLFHYYDKDFNNEADTPDNFQSRRPNTSFCFLDIRSPGLGDTAMYLCATSRAEGVAFFGQGTRLTVV.

Worth noting for this clone: This may be a read error, as it is one base from a much larger clone. V gene TRBV30 combines with J gene TRBJ1-1; no reliable D call. The germline V gene encodes CDR1 GTSNPN and CDR2 SVGIG (reference sequence). The CDR3 is 12 amino acids. Trimming left V 3 bases short and J 1 base short, with 6 bases between. CDR3: CAWRVWNTEAFF. The DNA of the CDR3 is TGTGCCTGGAGAGTCTGGAACACTGAAGCTTTCTTT.

This clone was observed once. Here the CDR3 DNA reads TGTGCCAGCAGCCCAACAGGACTAGCGGGAAATACGCAGTATTTT. Its translation is CASSPTGLAGNTQYF. The V call is TRBV7-9, the J call TRBJ2-3; 12 bases align to TRBD2. Germline trimming cut 5 bases from V and 7 bases from J; bases unmatched to any gene: 7. Germline lookup yields CDR1 SEHNR and CDR2 FQNEAQ (reference sequence). The CDR3 has 15 residues.

The genes are TRBV4-1 and TRBJ2-4; 7 bases are a match to TRBD2. The CDR3 is 15 amino acids. CDR1 is MGHRA, CDR2 YSYEKL, per germline. After removal of 1 base from V and 6 bases from J, the junction contained 6 bases not matched to a gene. The CDR3 loop is CASSQGGGRANIQYF. The CDR3 DNA reads as TGCGCCAGCAGCCAAGGGGGTGGGAGGGCAAACATTCAGTACTTC.

The chain carries TRBV4-2 and TRBJ2-1, with a weak D call TRBD2 (5 bases). This CDR3 contains 15 residues. Germline lookup yields CDR1 LGHNA and CDR2 YNFKEQ. Trimming stripped 1 base from V and 9 bases from J, with 16 bases between. CDR3 sequence: CASSQGLGEIGEQFF. The CDR3, as DNA: TGTGCCAGCAGCCAAGGTCTCGGGGAGATTGGTGAGCAGTTCTTC.

In its sample, this clone was seen once. The chain employs TRBV5-1 and TRBJ2-3; 7 bases agree with TRBD1. This CDR3 has 16 amino acids. Germline trimming cut 4 bases from V and 5 bases from J; bases unmatched to any gene: 13. Germline values: CDR1 SGHRS, CDR2 YFSETQ. As DNA, the CDR3 is TGCGCCAGCAGCACAAAGCCCGGGACAGACGGAGATACGCAGTATTTT. As protein: CASSTKPGTDGDTQYF.

This chain uses TRBV27 with TRBJ1-1, with a weak D call TRBD1 (6 bases). Trimming pared 7 bases from V and 12 bases from J, leaving 21 bases between. CDR3 length equals 13 residues. Germline CDR1 MNHEY, CDR2 SMNVEV (reference sequence). The CDR3 DNA reads as TGTGCCAGCAACTATAACGGACAGTCGGAAACTTTCTTT. Amino acid sequence: CASNYNGQSETFF.

The CDR3 nucleotides are TGTGCCAGCAGATCGGGACTCCTCGCATACGAGCAGTACTTC. As protein: CASRSGLLAYEQYF. The rearrangement links TRBV11-2 to TRBJ2-7; TRBD2 might be the D (6 bases). Trimming cost V 6 bases and J 4 bases, with 16 bases left between them. There are 14 residues in the CDR3. Looked up from germline, CDR1 is SGHAT and CDR2 is FQNNGV.

This chain links TRBV27 with TRBJ2-3; D possibly corresponds to TRBD2 (6 bases). Between the trimmed V and J ends, which lost 1 base and 1 base, there was a span of 21 bases. CDR1 is MNHEY and CDR2 is SMNVEV in the germline V gene (reference sequence). This CDR3 is 19 amino acids long. The CDR3 protein is CASSLFGGPPRPGTDTQYF. DNA of the CDR3: TGTGCCAGCAGTTTATTTGGAGGGCCACCCCGGCCGGGCACAGATACGCAGTATTTT.